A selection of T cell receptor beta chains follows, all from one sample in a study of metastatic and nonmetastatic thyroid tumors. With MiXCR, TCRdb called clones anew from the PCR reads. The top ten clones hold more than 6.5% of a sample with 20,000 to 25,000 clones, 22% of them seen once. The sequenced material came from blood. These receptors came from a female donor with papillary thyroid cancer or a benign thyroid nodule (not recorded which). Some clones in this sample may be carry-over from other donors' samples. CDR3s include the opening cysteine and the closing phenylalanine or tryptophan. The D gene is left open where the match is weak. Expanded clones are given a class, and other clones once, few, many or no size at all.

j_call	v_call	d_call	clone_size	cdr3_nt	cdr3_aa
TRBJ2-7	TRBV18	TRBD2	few	TGTGCCAGCTCGTATCTAGCGGGAGAATACGAGCAGTACTTC	CASSYLAGEYEQYF
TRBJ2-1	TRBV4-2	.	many	TGTGCCAGCAGCCAAGATTTTACCGTCTACAATGAGCAGTTCTTC	CASSQDFTVYNEQFF
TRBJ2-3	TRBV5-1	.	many	TGCGCCAGCAGCTTGGGGGGGGCCCGCACAGATACGCAGTATTTT	CASSLGGARTDTQYF
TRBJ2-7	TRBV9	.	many	TGTGCCAGCAGCGTATCGGGGTCCTACGAGCAGTACTTC	CASSVSGSYEQYF
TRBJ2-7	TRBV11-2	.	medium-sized	TGTGCCAGCAGATTCGGGACCAAAGGGCCCTACGAGCAGTACTTC	CASRFGTKGPYEQYF
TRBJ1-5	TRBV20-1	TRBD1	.	TGCAGTGCTTCCTCTGGACAGGGAGGCCAGCCCCAGCATTTT	CSASSGQGGQPQHF
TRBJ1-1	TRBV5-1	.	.	TGCGCCAGCAGCCAACAGGGGAACACTGAAGCTTTCTTT	CASSQQGNTEAFF
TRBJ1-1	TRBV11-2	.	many	TGTGCCAGCAGCTCCGACAGAAGTGACACTGAAGCTTTCTTT	CASSSDRSDTEAFF
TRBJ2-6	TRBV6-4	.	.	TGTGCCAGCAGTGACGCCGGGGGTACCTGGCCCAACGTCCTGACTTTC	CASSDAGGTWPNVLTF
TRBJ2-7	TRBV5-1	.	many	TGCGCCAGCAGCTTGGGTCCCCGGGGTGAGAACTACGAGCAGTACTTC	CASSLGPRGENYEQYF
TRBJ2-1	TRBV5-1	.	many	TGCGCCAGCAGCTTGGTTGGGAACAATGAGCAGTTCTTC	CASSLVGNNEQFF
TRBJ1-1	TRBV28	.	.	TGTGCCAGCAGTACGGCGGGGGGGATAGGAGATGCTTTCTTT	CASSTAGGIGDAFF
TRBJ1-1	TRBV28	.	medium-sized	TGTGCCAGCCTTACTGGGGGCACTGAAGCTTTCTTT	CASLTGGTEAFF
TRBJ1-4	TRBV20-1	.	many	TGCAGTGCCCCCGGGCCTAATGAAAAACTGTTTTTT	CSAPGPNEKLFF
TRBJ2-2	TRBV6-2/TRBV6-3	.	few	TGTGCCAGCCTACAGTGGGTCGGCGTGGAGCTGTTTTTT	CASLQWVGVELFF
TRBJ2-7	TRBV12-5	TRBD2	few	TGTGCTAGTGGTCACCCCTTCCTAGCGGGAGTACACGAGCAGTACTTC	CASGHPFLAGVHEQYF
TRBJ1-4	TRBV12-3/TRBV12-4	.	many	TGTGCCAGCAGCTGGGGAGGGTCTAATGAAAAACTGTTTTTT	CASSWGGSNEKLFF
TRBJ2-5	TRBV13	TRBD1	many	TGTGCCAGCAGCCAGGGACAGGGAAGCGGGACCCAGTACTTC	CASSQGQGSGTQYF